The 24 T cell receptor beta chains below were found in one sample sequenced in a study of blood T cells in healthy people across ages. The use of a sample-barcoded 5' primer and a J-beta primer mix characterized a second PCR of about 6 to 11 cycles. TCRdb passed the 5' RACE reads through MiXCR, listing each CDR3 protein once. The sample contains approximately 1.5 million distinct CDR3 sequences, about 31% of which appear only once. The material sequenced was blood. The source is a woman in her 30s in good health.

This sequence joins TRBV10-3 and TRBJ2-1; 15 positions match TRBD2. In germline, CDR1 is ENHRY, CDR2 SYGVKD. The CDR3 consists of 15 residues. The ends lost 2 bases at V and 8 bases at J; junction bases unmatched: 1. The CDR3 is CAISEGLAGGYEQFF. The CDR3 region has the DNA TGTGCCATCAGTGAGGGACTAGCGGGAGGGTATGAGCAGTTCTTC.

This clonotype was seen a few times. The rearrangement uses TRBV4-1 and TRBJ2-1; no clear D gene. The CDR3 covers 14 residues. Germline V gene sequence: CDR1 MGHRA, CDR2 YSYEKL. Trimming stripped 1 base from V and 5 bases from J, with 9 bases between. CDR3 loop: CASSQVGSHNEQFF. CDR3 bases: TGCGCCAGCAGCCAAGTGGGCAGCCACAATGAGCAGTTCTTC.

V gene TRBV7-9 combines with J gene TRBJ2-7, with TRBD1 matching 8 bases. This CDR3 spans 17 amino acids. J was trimmed by 3 bases and V by 4 bases; bases with no gene match: 14. Germline values: CDR1 SEHNR, CDR2 FQNEAQ (reference sequence). The CDR3 reads CASSSHPRDRGVYEQYF. The CDR3 region has the DNA TGTGCCAGCAGCTCTCACCCCCGAGACAGGGGTGTCTACGAGCAGTACTTC.

Only one count was recorded for this clonotype. This chain connects TRBV4-2 to TRBJ2-1; TRBD2 might be the D (5 bases). V lost 0 bases and J lost 0, with 12 bases in between. The CDR3 sequence is 17 residues long. The germline CDR1 and CDR2 sequences are LGHNA and YNFKEQ. The DNA for the CDR3 is TGTGCCAGCAGCCAAGAGGTGACTACAAGCTCCTACAATGAGCAGTTCTTC. Translating gives CASSQEVTTSSYNEQFF.

A remark on this clonotype: One end of the junction fails to match germline, which may point to a read error. The gene calls are TRBV4-2 and TRBJ1-4; D is uncertain. From germline, CDR1 is LGHNA and CDR2 YNFKEQ. The CDR3 has 14 amino acids. The CDR3 nucleotides read TGTGCCAGCAGCCATCAAGGAGGAGAAGAAAGACTGTTTTTT. This gives the protein CASSHQGGEERLFF.

Comment on this clonotype: A much larger clone sits a single nucleotide away, making a read error possible. This chain's CDR3 is CASSSPSAGGETQYF. The CDR3 DNA reads TGTGCCAGCAGCTCACCATCAGCGGGAGGGGAGACCCAGTACTTC. V usage is TRBV7-3 and J usage is TRBJ2-5, with 10 nucleotides matching TRBD2. CDR3 length: 15 residues. Germline CDR1 and CDR2: SGHTA and FQGTGA. With V trimmed by 4 bases and J by 5 bases, 7 bases remained unmatched.

This clonotype was recorded a few times. This chain connects TRBV6-6 to TRBJ1-6; D gene ambiguous. Germline CDR1 reads MNHNY; CDR2 reads SVGAGI (reference sequence). This CDR3 has 13 amino acids. Trimming removed 7 bases from V and 5 bases from J, with 9 bases in between. CDR3 sequence reads: CASNRGDNSPLHF. DNA for the CDR3: TGTGCCAGCAACCGGGGAGATAATTCACCCCTCCACTTT.

This clonotype showed up just a few times. The chain carries TRBV15 and TRBJ2-3; D unresolved. Germline V gene data show CDR1 as LNHNV and CDR2 as YYDKDF (reference sequence). The CDR3 loop spans 15 amino acids. The germline V and J ends were trimmed by 1 base and 0 bases, with 8 bases remaining between them. CDR3 DNA sequence: TGTGCCACCAGCAGAGTTCGGCCTAGCACAGATACGCAGTATTTT. Encoded protein: CATSRVRPSTDTQYF.

This clonotype was seen a few times. This chain joins TRBV20-1 and TRBJ2-1; 9 bases are shared with TRBD2. This CDR3 comprises 17 residues. J lost 5 bases, V lost 4 bases, and 15 bases had no gene match. Germline V gives CDR1 DFQATT, CDR2 SNEGSKA (reference sequence). CDR3 sequence: CSANPSGRTGGHNEQFF. The CDR3 region has the DNA TGCAGTGCTAACCCCAGCGGGAGGACCGGAGGACACAATGAGCAGTTCTTC.

The chain employs TRBV4-1 and TRBJ1-2; 7 bases are a match to TRBD1. The CDR3 sequence is 15 residues long. Germline lookup yields CDR1 MGHRA and CDR2 YSYEKL. Trimming cost V 4 bases and J 5 bases; bases outside gene matches: 10. CDR3 nucleotides: TGCGCCAGCAGCCCCTTCGCAGGGGGTCCTTATGGCTACACCTTC. Translating it yields CASSPFAGGPYGYTF.

This clonotype has a handful of counts. V and J are TRBV12-3 or TRBV12-4 and TRBJ2-3; D may be TRBD2 (6 bases). The CDR3 runs to 14 residues. V was clipped by 5 bases and J by 4 bases, with 13 bases between them. DNA of the CDR3: TGTGCCAGCAGTCTCCAGACTAGGTCAGATACGCAGTATTTT. It is translated as CASSLQTRSDTQYF.

This clonotype was counted between two and nine times. The V and J genes are TRBV2 and TRBJ2-5; the D call may be TRBD1 or TRBD2 (5 bases each). The V and J ends lost 2 bases and 5 bases respectively, with 15 bases between them. The germline V gene encodes CDR1 SNHLY and CDR2 FYNNEI. CDR3 length: 15 amino acids. The CDR3 DNA reads TGTGCCAGCAGTGAAAAGGGGACCATGAGGGAGACCCAGTACTTC. It specifies CASSEKGTMRETQYF.

The CDR3 loop is CASSLTVGVRDTQYF. CDR3 in DNA: TGTGCCAGCAGCTTAACAGTGGGAGTAAGAGATACGCAGTATTTT. This chain links TRBV7-3 with TRBJ2-3; possibly TRBD2 for D (5 bases). The V end was cut by 0 bases, the J end by 5 bases, with 12 bases between. Germline CDR1 SGHTA, CDR2 FQGTGA. This CDR3 is built from 15 residues.

The chain has TRBV6-2 or TRBV6-3 and TRBJ2-7; 12 positions agree with TRBD1. The CDR3 covers 19 residues. Looked up from germline, CDR1 is MNHEY and CDR2 is SVGEGT. Germline trimming cut 2 bases from V and 4 bases from J; bases unmatched to any gene: 15. CDR3 protein: CASSYPGQGAFSGRYEQYF. The CDR3 nucleotides are TGTGCCAGCAGTTACCCGGGACAGGGGGCGTTTAGCGGGAGATACGAGCAGTACTTC.

There are many counts of this clonotype. The genes are TRBV5-1 and TRBJ2-7, with 9 bases aligning to TRBD2. J gave up 7 bases and V 4 bases, and 15 bases lay outside the gene matches. The germline V gene encodes CDR1 SGHRS and CDR2 YFSETQ. This CDR3 has 16 residues. CDR3 sequence (DNA): TGCGCCAGCAGCCGGACTAGCGAGCCGCGCTCCGGGGAGCAGTACTTC. Its protein product is CASSRTSEPRSGEQYF.

The chain recombines TRBV28 with TRBJ2-3; 13 nucleotides match TRBD2. From germline, CDR1 is MDHEN and CDR2 SYDVKM. The V gene end was trimmed by 6 bases and the J gene end by 4 bases; junction bases not matched to a gene: 10. The CDR3 contains 17 residues. CDR3 nucleotides: TGTGCCAGCAGCACCTCGGGAGGACTAGCGGGAGCAGATACGCAGTATTTT. This sequence encodes CASSTSGGLAGADTQYF.

This clonotype has more than one count but fewer than ten. The gene calls are TRBV6-1 and TRBJ1-5; D remains ambiguous. The CDR3 runs 15 residues. Trimming took 1 base from V and 14 from J, leaving 21 bases between them. The germline V gene encodes CDR1 MNHNS and CDR2 SASEGT. CDR3 sequence: CASSEVGTAPDLKHF. CDR3 bases: TGTGCCAGCAGTGAAGTGGGAACAGCCCCGGACCTAAAGCATTTT.

Notes on this clonotype: Germline is not matched at one junction end, which may reflect a read error. The chain carries TRBV12-3 or TRBV12-4 and TRBJ1-1, with D unclear. The CDR3 extends over 13 amino acids. In DNA form, the CDR3 reads TGCGCCAGCAGTCGCTTCATGAACACTGAAGCTTTCTTT. This codes for CASSRFMNTEAFF.

The chain combines TRBV7-8 with TRBJ2-2; the match to TRBD2 covers 9 bases. The junction had 10 bases not matched to a gene; V was cut back by 1 base and J by 13 bases. This CDR3 region has 15 residues. Germline CDR1 reads SGHVS; CDR2 reads FQNEAQ. Here the CDR3 reads CASSLVASGDQGLFF. The CDR3 nucleotides are TGTGCCAGCAGCTTAGTGGCTAGCGGGGACCAGGGGCTGTTTTTT.

The CDR3, as DNA: TGCAGCCCCCGGACAGGATTCGAGACCCAGTACTTC. Residues: CSPRTGFETQYF. V is TRBV29-1 and J is TRBJ2-7, with TRBD1 matching 7 bases. Gene TRBJ2-5 matches the end of the DNA better, so the J call may be wrong. The CDR3 runs 12 residues. Germline CDR1 and CDR2: SQVTM and ANQGSEA.

In its sample, this clonotype was seen a few times. V gene TRBV10-3 combines with J gene TRBJ2-7, with D maybe TRBD2 (5 bases). Germline CDR1 ENHRY, CDR2 SYGVKD. This CDR3 comprises 18 residues. V was clipped by 6 bases and J by 1 base, with 25 bases between them. CDR3 sequence: CAIRPGPAGPSGSYEQYF. CDR3 nucleotides: TGTGCCATCAGACCCGGGCCCGCAGGTCCCTCGGGGTCCTACGAGCAGTACTTC.

The V gene is TRBV4-1, the J gene TRBJ1-5; D is unresolved. The CDR3 has 15 residues. Trimming removed 4 bases at V and 3 bases at J, with 13 bases between. Germline loops: CDR1 MGHRA, CDR2 YSYEKL. In DNA, the CDR3 is TGCGCCAGCAGCCTAGTCCGGCAGGCCAATCAGCCCCAGCATTTT. Protein: CASSLVRQANQPQHF.

This clonotype was seen a few times. Here the CDR3 reads CASSSPVDLTQYF. In nucleotides, the CDR3 is TGTGCCAGCAGCTCCCCAGTGGACCTTACGCAGTATTTT. The chain carries TRBV11-3 and TRBJ2-3; D remains unclear. V dropped 4 bases and J dropped 8 bases, with 13 bases sitting between them. Germline CDR1 reads SGHNT; CDR2 reads YENEEA. This CDR3 region has 13 residues. Full variable domain (outside the CDR3, taken from reference TRBV11-3 and TRBJ2-3): EAGVVQSPRYKIIEKKQPVAFWCNPISGHNTLYWYLQNLGQGPELLIRYENEEAVDDSQLPKDRFSAERLKGVDSTLKIQPAELGDSAVYLCASSSPVDLTQYFGPGTRLTVL.

This clonotype was seen a handful of times. V usage is TRBV27 and J usage is TRBJ1-2, with D unresolved. The CDR3 contains 13 residues. Germline CDR1 MNHEY, CDR2 SMNVEV (reference sequence). V was shortened by 5 bases and J by 2 bases, with 9 bases between the two germline ends. The CDR3 loop reads CASSRAMNYGYTF. CDR3 coding DNA: TGTGCCAGCAGTAGGGCCATGAACTATGGCTACACCTTC.